The clone carrying this T cell receptor (beta chain) appeared a single time. Its antigen is not known. The data originate from a study of OX40 agonist ivuxolimab in advanced cancers. At the level of the study: Patients were given ivuxolimab, an antibody that agonizes OX40 (CD134). Study results and caveats: Expanded clones belonging to CD8+ T cells outnumbered, on average, those of CD4+.

Produced via immunoSEQ multiplex PCR; TCRdb's table is partial and in-frame only. The sample lists about 50,000 clones; more than 70% were seen once. Deletions cut 8 bases from V and 1 base from J, with 8 bases between. The CDR3 is made up of 13 amino acids. The V gene's germline CDR1 is KGHSH and CDR2 LQKENI. The chain has TRBV18 and TRBJ1-4, with D hard to call. This receptor was identified in an adult with an advanced solid tumor such as melanoma, head and neck, liver or kidney cancer. The sequences come from CD4+ or CD8+ T cells sorted from blood, collected in a trial of the OX40 agonist ivuxolimab. The CDR3 reads CASAAGTNEKLFF. The DNA for the CDR3 is TGTGCCAGCGCGGCTGGAACTAATGAAAAACTGTTTTTT.